This T cell receptor (beta chain) stems from a study of blood T cell repertoires in COVID-19. Study-level background: Material from acute and convalescent COVID-19 was sourced from the United States, Italy and Spain.

This table comes from immunoSEQ multiplex PCR, and its TCRdb copy is limited to in-frame clones, with some not included. The sample holds 150,000 to 200,000 clones, over 80% seen once. The sequenced sample consisted of peripheral blood. The receptor was isolated from a woman aged 25 to 39 with acute or convalescent COVID-19.

The CDR3 DNA follows: TGTGCCAGTCTAGTTGGGAACACTGAAGCTTTCTTT. It encodes CASLVGNTEAFF. This rearrangement joins TRBV7-9 to TRBJ1-1; the D is unclear. Trimming removed 9 bases at V and 1 base at J, with 9 bases between. CDR3 length equals 12 residues. Per the germline V gene, CDR1 is SEHNR and CDR2 is FQNEAQ (reference sequence).